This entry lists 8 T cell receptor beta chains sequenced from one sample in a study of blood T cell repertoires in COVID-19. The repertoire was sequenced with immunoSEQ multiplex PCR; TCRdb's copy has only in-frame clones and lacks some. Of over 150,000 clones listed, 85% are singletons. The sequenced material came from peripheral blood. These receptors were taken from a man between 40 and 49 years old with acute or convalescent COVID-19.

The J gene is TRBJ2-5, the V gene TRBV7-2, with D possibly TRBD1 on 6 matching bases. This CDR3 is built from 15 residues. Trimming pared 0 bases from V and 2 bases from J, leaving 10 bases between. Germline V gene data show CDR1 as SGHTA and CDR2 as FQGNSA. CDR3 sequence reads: CASSLAGQTQETQYF. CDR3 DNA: TGTGCCAGCAGCTTAGCAGGACAGACACAAGAGACCCAGTACTTC. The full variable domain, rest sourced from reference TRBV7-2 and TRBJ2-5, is GAGVSQSPSNKVTEKGKDVELRCDPISGHTALYWYRQSLGQGLEFLIYFQGNSAPDKSGLPSDRFSAERTGGSVSTLTIQRTQQEDSAVYLCASSLAGQTQETQYFGPGTRLLVL.

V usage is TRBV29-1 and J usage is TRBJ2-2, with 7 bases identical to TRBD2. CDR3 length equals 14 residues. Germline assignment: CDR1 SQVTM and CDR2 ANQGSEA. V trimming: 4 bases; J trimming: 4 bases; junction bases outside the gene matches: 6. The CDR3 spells CSVGLAITTGELFF. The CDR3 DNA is TGCAGCGTTGGACTAGCAATAACCACCGGGGAGCTGTTTTTT.

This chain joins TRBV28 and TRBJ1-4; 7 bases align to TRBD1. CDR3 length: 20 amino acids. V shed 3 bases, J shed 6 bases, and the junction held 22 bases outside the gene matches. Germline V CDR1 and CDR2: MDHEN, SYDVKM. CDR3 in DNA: TGTGCCAGCAGTTTTAACGCCGACAGGGATTCTACAGTGGACGATGAAAAACTGTTTTTT. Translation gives CASSFNADRDSTVDDEKLFF.

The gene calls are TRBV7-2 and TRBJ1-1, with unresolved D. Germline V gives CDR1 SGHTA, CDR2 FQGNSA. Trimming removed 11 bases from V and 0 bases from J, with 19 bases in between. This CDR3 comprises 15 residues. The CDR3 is CALKKTELLNTEAFF. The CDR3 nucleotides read TGTGCCTTAAAGAAGACGGAGCTATTGAACACTGAAGCTTTCTTT. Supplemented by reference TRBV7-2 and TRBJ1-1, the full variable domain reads GAGVSQSPSNKVTEKGKDVELRCDPISGHTALYWYRQSLGQGLEFLIYFQGNSAPDKSGLPSDRFSAERTGGSVSTLTIQRTQQEDSAVYLCALKKTELLNTEAFFGQGTRLTVV.

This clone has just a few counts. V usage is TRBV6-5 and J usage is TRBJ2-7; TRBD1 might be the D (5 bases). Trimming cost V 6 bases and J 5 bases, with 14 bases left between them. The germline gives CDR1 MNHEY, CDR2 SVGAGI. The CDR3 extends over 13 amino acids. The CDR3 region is CASSSPGSHEQYF. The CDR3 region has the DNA TGTGCCAGCAGCTCCCCAGGGTCCCACGAGCAGTACTTC.

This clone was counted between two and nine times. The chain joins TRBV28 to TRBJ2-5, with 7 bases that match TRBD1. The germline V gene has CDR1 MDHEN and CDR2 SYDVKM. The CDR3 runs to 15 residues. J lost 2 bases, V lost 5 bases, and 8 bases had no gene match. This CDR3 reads CASSGSGTEQETQYF. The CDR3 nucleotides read TGTGCCAGCAGTGGATCCGGGACAGAGCAAGAGACCCAGTACTTC.

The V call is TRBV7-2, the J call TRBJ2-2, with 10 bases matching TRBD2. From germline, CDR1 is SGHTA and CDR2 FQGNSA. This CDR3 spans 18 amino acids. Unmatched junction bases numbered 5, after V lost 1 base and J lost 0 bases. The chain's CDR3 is CASSLVLLAGANTGELFF. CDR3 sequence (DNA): TGTGCCAGCAGCTTAGTTCTGCTAGCGGGGGCGAACACCGGGGAGCTGTTTTTT.

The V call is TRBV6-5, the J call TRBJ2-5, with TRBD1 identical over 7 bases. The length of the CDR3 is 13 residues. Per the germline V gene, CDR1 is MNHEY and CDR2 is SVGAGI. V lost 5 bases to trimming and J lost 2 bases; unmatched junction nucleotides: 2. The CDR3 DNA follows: TGTGCCAGCAGTAAGACAGGGCAAGAGACCCAGTACTTC. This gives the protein CASSKTGQETQYF.